Listed here are 24 T cell receptor beta chains from one sample, sequenced in a study of blood T cell repertoires in COVID-19 (dated by TCRdb to 2020 to 2021). The method was the immunoSEQ multiplex PCR assay. TCRdb holds this immuneACCESS table with in-frame rearrangements only. Some clones are missing; in checked studies, unresolved V genes explain under half, and the rest has no known cause. This sample has about 200,000 clones in its table, and about 85% of those were observed once. Clones ranked in the top ten supply around 4.9% of the sample. Sequences were obtained from peripheral blood. All receptors derive from a woman older than 75 with acute or convalescent COVID-19.

J is TRBJ1-3 and V is TRBV27, with D maybe TRBD1 (5 bases). Trimming stripped 0 bases from V and 9 bases from J, with 12 bases between. The CDR3 has 14 residues. CDR1 is MNHEY, CDR2 SMNVEV, per germline (reference sequence). The CDR3 reads CASSLSGGFGTIYF. The CDR3 DNA reads as TGTGCCAGCAGTTTATCGGGGGGGTTCGGCACCATATATTTT.

The V and J genes are TRBV12-5 and TRBJ2-5; the D is unclear. The CDR3 spans 14 residues. With 2 bases removed from V and 4 bases from J, the gap between germline ends came to 11 bases. From germline, CDR1 is LGHNT and CDR2 FRNRAP. The CDR3 DNA sequence: TGTGCTAGTGGTTTGTGGCCTCGGGTAGAGACCCAGTACTTC. Translating it yields CASGLWPRVETQYF. The complete variable domain, with remaining parts taken from reference TRBV12-5 and TRBJ2-5, reads DARVTQTPRHKVTEMGQEVTMRCQPILGHNTVFWYRQTMMQGLELLAYFRNRAPLDDSGMPKDRFSAEMPDATLATLKIQPSEPRDSAVYFCASGLWPRVETQYFGPGTRLLVL.

J is TRBJ2-3 and V is TRBV7-9; 8 bases agree with TRBD2. CDR1 is SEHNR, CDR2 FQNEAQ, per germline (reference sequence). V shed 11 bases and J 1 base; nucleotides not matched to a gene: 8. This CDR3 is 14 amino acids long. The CDR3 DNA reads as TGTGCCTTTCCTCCGACTAGCGGCACAGATACGCAGTATTTT. Its protein product is CAFPPTSGTDTQYF.

V is TRBV24-1 and J is TRBJ1-2; 7 bases are shared with TRBD1. V shed 12 bases and J 13 bases; nucleotides not matched to a gene: 4. The CDR3 loop spans 8 amino acids. CDR1 and CDR2 from the germline V gene are KGHDR and SFDVKD. The CDR3 DNA sequence: TGTGCCGCTTGGGACAGCACCTTC. Protein product: CAAWDSTF.

V gene TRBV29-1 combines with J gene TRBJ2-7, with 8 bases matching TRBD1. Germline CDR1 reads SQVTM; CDR2 reads ANQGSEA. J gave up 1 base and V 5 bases, and 4 bases lay outside the gene matches. The CDR3 loop spans 13 amino acids. The CDR3 DNA follows: TGCAGCGTTCGTGGACAGGGATCCTACGAGCAGTACTTC. It encodes CSVRGQGSYEQYF.

The V and J genes are TRBV7-2 and TRBJ2-2, with TRBD2 matching over 9 bases. CDR3 length: 16 residues. The germline V gene has CDR1 SGHTA and CDR2 FQGNSA. Germline trimming cut 5 bases from V and 5 bases from J; bases unmatched to any gene: 9. CDR3 protein: CASSQPSGTLTGELFF. The CDR3 region has the DNA TGTGCCAGCAGCCAACCTAGCGGGACGTTAACCGGGGAGCTGTTTTTT.

The gene calls are TRBV7-3 and TRBJ2-1, with a weak D call TRBD2 (5 bases). Between the trimmed V and J ends, which lost 5 bases and 7 bases, there was a span of 21 bases. The CDR3 is 16 residues long. CDR1 is SGHTA and CDR2 is FQGTGA in the germline V gene. The DNA of the CDR3 is TGTGCCAGCAGCCCACATTCGACACCGACTACTAATGAGCAGTTCTTC. It yields the protein CASSPHSTPTTNEQFF. Looking up the rest from reference TRBV7-3 and TRBJ2-1 gives the full variable domain: GAGVSQTPSNKVTEKGKYVELRCDPISGHTALYWYRQSLGQGPEFLIYFQGTGAADDSGLPNDRFFAVRPEGSVSTLKIQRTERGDSAVYLCASSPHSTPTTNEQFFGPGTRLTVL.

The chain joins TRBV30 to TRBJ2-1, with TRBD2 identical over 14 bases. The CDR3 extends over 15 amino acids. CDR1 is GTSNPN and CDR2 is SVGIG in the germline V gene (reference sequence). The ends lost 2 bases at V and 10 bases at J; junction bases unmatched: 7. The CDR3, as DNA: TGTGCCTGGAGTAGGGGACTAGCGGGAGAGCGGGAGCAGTTCTTC. It encodes CAWSRGLAGEREQFF. Full variable domain (outside the CDR3, taken from reference TRBV30 and TRBJ2-1): SQTIHQWPATLVQPVGSPLSLECTVEGTSNPNLYWYRQAAGRGLQLLFYSVGIGQISSEVPQNLSASRPQDRQFILSSKKLLLSDSGFYLCAWSRGLAGEREQFFGPGTRLTVL.

The chain links TRBV28 to TRBJ2-7; 7 positions agree with TRBD1. Trimming cost V 8 bases and J 5 bases; bases outside gene matches: 9. Germline V lookup: CDR1 MDHEN, CDR2 SYDVKM. CDR3 length: 13 residues. CDR3 DNA sequence: TGTGCCAGCGTAAACAGGGGATCCGACGAGCAGTACTTC. Translating it yields CASVNRGSDEQYF.

The rearrangement joins TRBV7-9 to TRBJ2-2, with 13 bases fitting TRBD2. Germline-derived CDR1 and CDR2 are SEHNR and FQNEAQ (reference sequence). V gave up 4 bases and J gave up 3 bases; unmatched junction bases: 5. The CDR3 extends over 17 amino acids. The CDR3 protein is CASSSVGLAGDTGELFF. The CDR3 bases are TGTGCCAGCAGCTCCGTCGGACTAGCGGGAGACACCGGGGAGCTGTTTTTT.

This chain joins TRBV7-3 and TRBJ2-3, with 7 bases that match TRBD2. The V and J ends lost 0 bases and 4 bases, in that order; junction bases with no gene match: 7. Germline CDR1 reads SGHTA; CDR2 reads FQGTGA. The CDR3 covers 16 residues. The CDR3: CASSLTGAGRSDTQYF. CDR3 nucleotide sequence: TGTGCCAGCAGCTTAACAGGGGCCGGGAGGTCAGATACGCAGTATTTT.

A note on this clone: The sample carries other DNA sequences with the same CDR3. The V gene is TRBV18, the J gene TRBJ2-7; 8 nucleotides match TRBD2. CDR1 KGHSH and CDR2 LQKENI come from the germline V gene. The CDR3 has 12 amino acids. Losses at the gene ends were 3 bases for V and 5 bases for J; bases not matched to a gene: 0. In nucleotides, the CDR3 is TGTGCCAGCTCACCCGGGGGGGACGAGCAGTACTTC. Its translation: CASSPGGDEQYF.

J is TRBJ1-2 and V is TRBV5-4; no reliable D call. Trimming left V 5 bases short and J 3 bases short, with 14 bases between. Germline V gene sequence: CDR1 SGHNT, CDR2 YYREEE (reference sequence). The CDR3 runs to 14 residues. The CDR3 sequence is CASSPGAVDYGYTF. The CDR3 DNA reads TGTGCCAGCAGTCCTGGAGCGGTCGACTATGGCTACACCTTC. Using reference TRBV5-4 and TRBJ1-2 for the parts outside the CDR3, the full variable domain is ETGVTQSPTHLIKTRGQQVTLRCSSQSGHNTVSWYQQALGQGPQFIFQYYREEENGRGNFPPRFSGLQFPNYSSELNVNALELDDSALYLCASSPGAVDYGYTFGSGTRLTVV.

V gene TRBV11-2 combines with J gene TRBJ2-2; tentatively, D is TRBD2 (7 bases). V dropped 7 bases and J dropped 4 bases, with 25 bases sitting between them. Germline V gene sequence: CDR1 SGHAT, CDR2 FQNNGV. The CDR3 has 18 residues. CDR3 sequence reads: CASISLWGAGVGTGELFF. The CDR3 DNA sequence: TGTGCCAGCATCTCTTTATGGGGGGCGGGAGTTGGCACCGGGGAGCTGTTTTTT.

The gene calls are TRBV7-8 and TRBJ1-2, with 7 bases that match TRBD1. Germline-derived CDR1 and CDR2 are SGHVS and FQNEAQ. The CDR3 is 17 residues long. J lost 5 bases, V lost 5 bases, and 17 bases had no gene match. DNA of the CDR3: TGTGCCAGCAGCACACGACAGGGTTCGCTCTTGGGGTATGGCTACACCTTC. It encodes CASSTRQGSLLGYGYTF.

The chain combines TRBV7-9 with TRBJ2-2, with D perhaps TRBD2 (6 bases). Germline assignment: CDR1 SEHNR and CDR2 FQNEAQ (reference sequence). The CDR3 runs 15 residues. Trimming took off 2 bases at V and 7 bases at J, with 14 bases between the two ends. The DNA of the CDR3 is TGTGCCAGCAGCTTATCGGCGGGATGGGGCGGGGAGCTGTTTTTT. As protein: CASSLSAGWGGELFF.

Here the CDR3 reads CASSQGGETYEQYF. DNA for the CDR3: TGCGCCAGCAGCCAAGGGGGAGAGACCTACGAGCAGTACTTC. The J gene is TRBJ2-7, the V gene TRBV4-3; D may be TRBD2 (5 bases). The V end was cut by 1 base, the J end by 2 bases, with 9 bases between. CDR3 size: 14 residues. CDR1 LGHNA and CDR2 YSLEER come from the germline V gene.

The chain is built from TRBV7-9 and TRBJ1-1; TRBD1 matches 10 bases. Germline CDR1 reads SEHNR; CDR2 reads FQNEAQ (reference sequence). This CDR3 is 14 amino acids long. The V segment lost 6 bases and the J segment 2 bases; nucleotides outside the gene matches: 3. This chain's CDR3 is CASRLTGGNTEAFF. CDR3 DNA: TGTGCCAGCAGACTGACAGGGGGCAACACTGAAGCTTTCTTT.

V and J are TRBV6-1 and TRBJ2-2; a possible D gene is TRBD2 (6 bases). V shed 2 bases and J shed 5 bases, with 15 bases lying between them. CDR3 length: 16 amino acids. The germline V gene encodes CDR1 MNHNS and CDR2 SASEGT. In DNA form, the CDR3 reads TGTGCCAGCAGTGAATCTCGGGGGAGTAATACCGGGGAGCTGTTTTTT. It translates to CASSESRGSNTGELFF.

This chain connects TRBV28 to TRBJ2-1; D not certain. Germline CDR1 reads MDHEN; CDR2 reads SYDVKM. This CDR3 spans 15 amino acids. The V gene lost 8 bases and the J gene lost 2 bases, with 16 bases spanning the gap. CDR3 region: CASFSPGAPYNEQFF. In nucleotides, the CDR3 is TGTGCCAGCTTCTCCCCCGGAGCCCCCTACAATGAGCAGTTCTTC.

This sequence joins TRBV6-7 and TRBJ2-7, with 13 bases fitting TRBD2. TRBV6-7 belongs to the ORF category, with a function that is uncertain. This CDR3 spans 16 amino acids. Trimming at V came to 6 bases and at J to 5 bases, leaving 10 bases not matched to a gene. Written as DNA, the CDR3 is TGTGCCAGCAGCTCCACTAGCGGGAGGGCCCCCCACGAGCAGTACTTC. Encoded protein: CASSSTSGRAPHEQYF.

This chain connects TRBV27 to TRBJ1-4; no reliable D call. V lost 11 bases and J lost 2, with 9 bases in between. Germline V gives CDR1 MNHEY, CDR2 SMNVEV (reference sequence). CDR3 length: 12 amino acids. The chain's CDR3 is CAGHWTNEKLFF. The CDR3 nucleotides read TGTGCCGGGCACTGGACTAATGAAAAACTGTTTTTT.

The rearrangement links TRBV7-2 to TRBJ2-7; perhaps TRBD2 as D (6 bases). V was cut by 5 bases and J by 4 bases, with 24 bases left in between. Looked up from germline, CDR1 is SGHTA and CDR2 is FQGNSA. The CDR3 is 17 residues long. The CDR3 spells CASSPQIRGSGGYEQYF. CDR3 bases: TGTGCCAGCAGCCCCCAGATACGGGGGTCTGGGGGGTACGAGCAGTACTTC.

This clone was seen only once. The chain combines TRBV19 with TRBJ1-4; D is possibly TRBD1 (5 bases). V lost 5 bases and J 13 bases, leaving 20 bases between the germline ends. The CDR3 is 14 amino acids. CDR1 and CDR2 from the germline V gene are LNHDA and SQIVND (reference sequence). The CDR3 sequence is CASSWGDLRSGLFF. The CDR3 bases are TGTGCCAGTAGTTGGGGGGACCTGCGTAGTGGACTGTTTTTT.